This entry lists 4 T cell receptor beta chains sequenced from one sample in a study of Graves' ophthalmopathy and Graves' hyperthyroidism. Amplification from RNA transcripts yielded the TCR beta CDR3 regions. RT-PCR in the first round used HTBI primers; a second-round multiplex PCR followed. TCRdb fed the multiplex PCR reads into MiXCR, producing one record per CDR3 protein. Of more than 1,000,000 distinct CDR3 sequences listed, about 35% were seen once; the top ten hold over 8.5%. Sequencing was done on a sample of peripheral blood or thyroid tissue (not recorded which). These receptor sequences come from an adult man with Graves' hyperthyroidism.

This clonotype has a count of ten or more. The rearrangement joins TRBV24-1 to TRBJ2-5; no clear D gene. The germline gives CDR1 KGHDR, CDR2 SFDVKD. This CDR3 is 16 amino acids long. V was clipped by 3 bases and J by 3 bases, with 16 bases between them. The CDR3 DNA follows: TGTGCCACCAGTGATCCGACGGACGGACCTAAAGAGACCCAGTACTTC. Encoded protein: CATSDPTDGPKETQYF.

The chain employs TRBV9 and TRBJ1-5; D is uncertain. This CDR3 comprises 19 residues. From germline, CDR1 is SGDLS and CDR2 YYNGEE. V dropped 0 bases and J dropped 11 bases, with 30 bases sitting between them. Here the CDR3 reads CASSVDGYQPQHKFVSQHF. For the CDR3, the DNA is TGTGCCAGCAGCGTAGACGGTTATCAGCCCCAGCATAAGTTCGTGTCCCAGCATTTT.

This clonotype has only a few counts. The chain has TRBV5-1 and TRBJ2-7; 9 nucleotides agree with TRBD1. The germline V gene encodes CDR1 SGHRS and CDR2 YFSETQ. This CDR3 region has 19 residues. The V segment lost 3 bases and the J segment 0 bases; nucleotides outside the gene matches: 16. CDR3 nucleotide sequence: TGCGCCAGCAGCTCCCACGGGACAGGGACCGAGGGGGGCTCCTACGAGCAGTACTTC. Its translation is CASSSHGTGTEGGSYEQYF.

The table lists this clonotype with a few counts. The chain combines TRBV24-1 with TRBJ2-2; D may be TRBD1 (5 bases). Trimming took off 12 bases at V and 5 bases at J, with 18 bases between the two ends. From germline, CDR1 is KGHDR and CDR2 SFDVKD. There are 14 residues in the CDR3. The CDR3 region is CAADSREGTGELFF. In DNA form, the CDR3 reads TGTGCCGCCGACAGTAGGGAAGGTACCGGGGAGCTGTTTTTT.